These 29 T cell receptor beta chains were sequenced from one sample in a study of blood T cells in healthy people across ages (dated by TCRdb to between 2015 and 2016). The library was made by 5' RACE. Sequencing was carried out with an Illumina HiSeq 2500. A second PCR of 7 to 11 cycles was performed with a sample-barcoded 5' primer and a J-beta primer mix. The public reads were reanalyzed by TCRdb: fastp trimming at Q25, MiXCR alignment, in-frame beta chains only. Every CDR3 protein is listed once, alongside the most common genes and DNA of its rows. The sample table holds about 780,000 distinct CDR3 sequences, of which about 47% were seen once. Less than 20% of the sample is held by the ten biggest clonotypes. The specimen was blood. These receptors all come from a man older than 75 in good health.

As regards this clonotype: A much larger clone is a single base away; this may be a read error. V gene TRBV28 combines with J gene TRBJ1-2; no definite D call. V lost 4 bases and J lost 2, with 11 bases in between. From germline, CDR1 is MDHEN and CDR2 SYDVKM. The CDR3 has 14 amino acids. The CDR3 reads CASSSVLENYGYTF. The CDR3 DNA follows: TGTGCCAGCAGTTCAGTCTTAGAGAACTATGGCTACACCTTC.

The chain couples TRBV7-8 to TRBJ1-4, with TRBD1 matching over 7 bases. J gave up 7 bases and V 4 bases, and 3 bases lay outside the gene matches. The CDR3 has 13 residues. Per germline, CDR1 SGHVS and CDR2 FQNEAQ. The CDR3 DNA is TGTGCCAGCAGCTCCGGGACAGCTGAAAAACTGTTTTTT. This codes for CASSSGTAEKLFF. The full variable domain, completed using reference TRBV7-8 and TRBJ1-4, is GAGVSQSPRYKVAKRGQDVALRCDPISGHVSLFWYQQALGQGPEFLTYFQNEAQLDKSGLPSDRFFAERPEGSVSTLKIQRTQQEDSAVYLCASSSGTAEKLFFGSGTQLSVL.

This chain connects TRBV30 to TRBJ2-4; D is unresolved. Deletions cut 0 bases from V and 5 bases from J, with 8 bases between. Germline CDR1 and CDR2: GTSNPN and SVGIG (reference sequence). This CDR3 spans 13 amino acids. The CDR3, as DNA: TGTGCCTGGAGTGTCAGTTTGGAAAACATTCAGTACTTC. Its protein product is CAWSVSLENIQYF.

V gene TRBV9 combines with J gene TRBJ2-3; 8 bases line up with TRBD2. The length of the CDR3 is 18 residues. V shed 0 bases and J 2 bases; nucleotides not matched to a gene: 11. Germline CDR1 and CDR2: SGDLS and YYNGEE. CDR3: CASSVEGVSGEATDTQYF. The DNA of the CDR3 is TGTGCCAGCAGCGTAGAAGGTGTTAGCGGGGAGGCCACAGATACGCAGTATTTT.

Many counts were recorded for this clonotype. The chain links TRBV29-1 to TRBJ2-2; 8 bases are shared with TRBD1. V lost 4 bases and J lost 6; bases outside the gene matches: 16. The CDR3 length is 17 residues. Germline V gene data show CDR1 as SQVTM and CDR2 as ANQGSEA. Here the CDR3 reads CSVGKGNTQGGPGELFF. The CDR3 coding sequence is TGCAGCGTTGGTAAAGGGAATACACAGGGGGGACCCGGGGAGCTGTTTTTT.

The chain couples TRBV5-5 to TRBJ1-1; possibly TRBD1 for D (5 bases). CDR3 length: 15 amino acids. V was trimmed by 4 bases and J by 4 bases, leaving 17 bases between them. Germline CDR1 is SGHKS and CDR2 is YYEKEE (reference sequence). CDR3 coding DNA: TGTGCCAGCAGCCTTTCTTGGGGGGTATCCACTGAAGCTTTCTTT. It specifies CASSLSWGVSTEAFF.

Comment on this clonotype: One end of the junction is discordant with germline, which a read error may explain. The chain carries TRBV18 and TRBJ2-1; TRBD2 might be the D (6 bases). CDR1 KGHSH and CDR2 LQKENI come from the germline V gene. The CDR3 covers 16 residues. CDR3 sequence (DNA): TGTGCCAGCCCACCACAGGTGCGGGAAGTCTACAATGAGCAGTTCTTC. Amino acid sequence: CASPPQVREVYNEQFF.

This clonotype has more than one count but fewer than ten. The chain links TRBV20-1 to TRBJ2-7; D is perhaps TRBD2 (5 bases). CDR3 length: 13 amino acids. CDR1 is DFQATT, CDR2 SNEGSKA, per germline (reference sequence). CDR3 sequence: CSESGFVSYEQYF. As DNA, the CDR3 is TGCAGCGAAAGCGGATTCGTTTCCTACGAGCAGTACTTC.

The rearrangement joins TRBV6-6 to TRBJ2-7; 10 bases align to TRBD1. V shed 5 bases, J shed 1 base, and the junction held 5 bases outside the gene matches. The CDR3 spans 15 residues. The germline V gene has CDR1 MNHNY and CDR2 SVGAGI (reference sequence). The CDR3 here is CASSKGQGSSYEQYF. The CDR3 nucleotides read TGTGCCAGCAGTAAGGGACAGGGGAGTTCCTACGAGCAGTACTTC.

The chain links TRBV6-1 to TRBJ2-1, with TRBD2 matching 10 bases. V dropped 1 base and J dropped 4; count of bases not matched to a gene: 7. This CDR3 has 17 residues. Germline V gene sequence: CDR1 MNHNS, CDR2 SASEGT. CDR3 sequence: CASSEGPGLALYNEQFF. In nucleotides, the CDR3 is TGTGCCAGCAGTGAAGGCCCGGGACTAGCGTTATACAATGAGCAGTTCTTC.

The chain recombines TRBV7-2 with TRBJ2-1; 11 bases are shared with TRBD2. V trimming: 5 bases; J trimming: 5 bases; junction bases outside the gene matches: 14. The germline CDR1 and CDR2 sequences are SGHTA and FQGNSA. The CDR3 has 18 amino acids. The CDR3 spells CASSIRPGLAASDNEQFF. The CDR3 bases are TGTGCCAGCAGCATTCGACCGGGACTAGCGGCTAGTGACAATGAGCAGTTCTTC. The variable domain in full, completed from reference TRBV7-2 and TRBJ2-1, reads GAGVSQSPSNKVTEKGKDVELRCDPISGHTALYWYRQSLGQGLEFLIYFQGNSAPDKSGLPSDRFSAERTGGSVSTLTIQRTQQEDSAVYLCASSIRPGLAASDNEQFFGPGTRLTVL.

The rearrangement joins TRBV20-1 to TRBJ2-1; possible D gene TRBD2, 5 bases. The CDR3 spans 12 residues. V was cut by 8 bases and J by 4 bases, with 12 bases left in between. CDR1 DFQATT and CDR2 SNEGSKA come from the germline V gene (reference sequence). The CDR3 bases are TGCAGTACTCGTGGGAGTTACAATGAGCAGTTCTTC. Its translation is CSTRGSYNEQFF.

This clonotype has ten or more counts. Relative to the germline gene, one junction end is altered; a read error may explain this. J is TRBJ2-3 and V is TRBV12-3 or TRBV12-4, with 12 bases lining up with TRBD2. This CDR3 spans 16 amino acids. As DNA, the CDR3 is TGTGCCAGCAGCTTAGGCCTAGCGGGAGGGCCAGATACGCAGTATTTT. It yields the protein CASSLGLAGGPDTQYF.

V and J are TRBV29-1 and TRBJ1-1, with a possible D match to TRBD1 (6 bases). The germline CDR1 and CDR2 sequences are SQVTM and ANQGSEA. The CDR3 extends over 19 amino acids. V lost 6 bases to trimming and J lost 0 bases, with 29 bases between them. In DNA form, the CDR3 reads TGCAGCGTAAAAAACATCCAGGACAGAGGATGGGAGTTGAACACTGAAGCTTTCTTT. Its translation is CSVKNIQDRGWELNTEAFF.

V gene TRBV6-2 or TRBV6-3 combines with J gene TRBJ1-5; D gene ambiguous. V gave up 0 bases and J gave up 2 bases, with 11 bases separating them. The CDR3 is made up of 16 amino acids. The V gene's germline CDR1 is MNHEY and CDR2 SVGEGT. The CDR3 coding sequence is TGTGCCAGCAGTTACTCGAGCCGGGGAGGCAATCAGCCCCAGCATTTT. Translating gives CASSYSSRGGNQPQHF.

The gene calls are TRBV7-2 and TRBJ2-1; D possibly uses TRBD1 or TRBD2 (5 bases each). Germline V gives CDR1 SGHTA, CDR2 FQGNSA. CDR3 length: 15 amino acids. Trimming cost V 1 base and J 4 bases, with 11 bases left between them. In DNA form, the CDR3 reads TGTGCCAGCAGCTTAGGTGGGACGAATTACAATGAGCAGTTCTTC. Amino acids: CASSLGGTNYNEQFF.

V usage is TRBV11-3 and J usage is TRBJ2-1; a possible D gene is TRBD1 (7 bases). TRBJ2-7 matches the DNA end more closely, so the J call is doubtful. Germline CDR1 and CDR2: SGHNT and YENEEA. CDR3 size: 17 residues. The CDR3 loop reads CASSLGSRDSSYNEQYF. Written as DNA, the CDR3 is TGTGCCAGCAGCTTAGGTTCGCGGGACAGCTCCTACAATGAGCAGTACTTC.

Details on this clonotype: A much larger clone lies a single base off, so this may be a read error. DNA of the CDR3: TGTGCCAGTTACAGCGGGGGATCCTACAATGAGCAGTACTTC. Its translation: CASYSGGSYNEQYF. The V gene is TRBV19, the J gene TRBJ2-1, with 8 bases aligning to TRBD2. The assigned J gene may be wrong: the sequence end matches TRBJ2-7 better. CDR1 is LNHDA and CDR2 is SQIVND in the germline V gene (reference sequence). This CDR3 is 14 amino acids long.

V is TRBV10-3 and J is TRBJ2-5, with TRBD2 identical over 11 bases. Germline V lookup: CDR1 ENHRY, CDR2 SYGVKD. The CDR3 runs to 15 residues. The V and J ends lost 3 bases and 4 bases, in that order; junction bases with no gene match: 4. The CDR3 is CAISDGGLAGETQYF. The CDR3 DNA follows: TGTGCCATCAGTGACGGCGGACTAGCGGGAGAGACCCAGTACTTC.

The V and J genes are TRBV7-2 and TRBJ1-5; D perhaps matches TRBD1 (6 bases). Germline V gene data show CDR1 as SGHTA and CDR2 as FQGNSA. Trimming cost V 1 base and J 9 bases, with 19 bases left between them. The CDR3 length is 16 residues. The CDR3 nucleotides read TGTGCCAGCAGCTTAGGTGGATGGGGACATAGTGGGCCCCAGCATTTT. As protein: CASSLGGWGHSGPQHF. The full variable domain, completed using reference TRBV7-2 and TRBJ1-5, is GAGVSQSPSNKVTEKGKDVELRCDPISGHTALYWYRQSLGQGLEFLIYFQGNSAPDKSGLPSDRFSAERTGGSVSTLTIQRTQQEDSAVYLCASSLGGWGHSGPQHFGDGTRLSIL.

CDR3 loop: CSVLPTTSSYNEQFF. The CDR3 DNA reads as TGCAGCGTTCTTCCTACGACTAGCAGCTACAATGAGCAGTTCTTC. The chain couples TRBV29-1 to TRBJ2-1, with TRBD2 matching over 7 bases. This CDR3 is built from 15 residues. Per germline, CDR1 SQVTM and CDR2 ANQGSEA. Trimming removed 5 bases from V and 3 bases from J; junction bases left unmatched: 10.

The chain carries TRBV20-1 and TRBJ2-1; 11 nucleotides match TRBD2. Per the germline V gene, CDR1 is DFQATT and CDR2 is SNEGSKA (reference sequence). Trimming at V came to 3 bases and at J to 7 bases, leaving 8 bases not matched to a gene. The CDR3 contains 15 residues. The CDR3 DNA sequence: TGCAGTGCTAGCTCCGTAGCGGGAGGGACAAATGAGCAGTTCTTC. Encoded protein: CSASSVAGGTNEQFF.

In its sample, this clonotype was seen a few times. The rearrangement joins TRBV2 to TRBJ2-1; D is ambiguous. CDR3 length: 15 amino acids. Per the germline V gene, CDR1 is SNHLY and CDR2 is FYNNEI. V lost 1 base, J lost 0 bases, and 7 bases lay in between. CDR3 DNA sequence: TGTGCCAGCAGTGAAGGCCGGAGCTCCTACAATGAGCAGTTCTTC. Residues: CASSEGRSSYNEQFF.

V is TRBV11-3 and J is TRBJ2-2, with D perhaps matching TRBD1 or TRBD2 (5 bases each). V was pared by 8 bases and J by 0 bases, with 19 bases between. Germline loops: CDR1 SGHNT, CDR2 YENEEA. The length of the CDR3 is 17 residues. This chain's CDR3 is CASALLRGTANTGELFF. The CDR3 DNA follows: TGTGCCAGCGCCTTACTCCGAGGGACCGCGAACACCGGGGAGCTGTTTTTT.

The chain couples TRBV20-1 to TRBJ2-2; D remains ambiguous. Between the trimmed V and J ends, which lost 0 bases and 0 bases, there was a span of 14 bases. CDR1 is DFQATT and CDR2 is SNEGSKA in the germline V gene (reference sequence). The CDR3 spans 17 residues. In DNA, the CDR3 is TGCAGTGCTAGAGATCCGAAAAGCGCTGCGAACACCGGGGAGCTGTTTTTT. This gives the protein CSARDPKSAANTGELFF.

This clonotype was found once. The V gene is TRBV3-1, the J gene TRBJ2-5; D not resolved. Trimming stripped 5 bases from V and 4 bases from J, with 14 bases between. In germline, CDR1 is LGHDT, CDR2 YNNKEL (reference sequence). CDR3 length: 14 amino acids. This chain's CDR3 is CASSSPYRVETQYF. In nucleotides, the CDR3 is TGTGCCAGCAGCTCCCCCTATAGGGTAGAGACCCAGTACTTC.

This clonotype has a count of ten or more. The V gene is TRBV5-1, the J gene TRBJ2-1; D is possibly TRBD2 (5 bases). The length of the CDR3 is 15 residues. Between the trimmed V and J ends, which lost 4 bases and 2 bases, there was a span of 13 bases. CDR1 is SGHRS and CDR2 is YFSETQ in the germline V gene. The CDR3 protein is CASSPLGSTYNEQFF. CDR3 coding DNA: TGCGCCAGCAGCCCACTAGGGTCGACCTACAATGAGCAGTTCTTC. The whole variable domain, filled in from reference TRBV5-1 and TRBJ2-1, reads KAGVTQTPRYLIKTRGQQVTLSCSPISGHRSVSWYQQTPGQGLQFLFEYFSETQRNKGNFPGRFSGRQFSNSRSEMNVSTLELGDSALYLCASSPLGSTYNEQFFGPGTRLTVL.

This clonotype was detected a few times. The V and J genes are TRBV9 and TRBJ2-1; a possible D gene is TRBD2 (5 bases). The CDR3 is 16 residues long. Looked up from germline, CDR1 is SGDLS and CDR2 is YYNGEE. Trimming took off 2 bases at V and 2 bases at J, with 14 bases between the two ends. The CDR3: CASSVELARTYNEQFF. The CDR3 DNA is TGTGCCAGCAGCGTGGAGTTAGCGCGTACCTACAATGAGCAGTTCTTC. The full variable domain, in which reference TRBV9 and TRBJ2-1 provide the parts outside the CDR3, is DSGVTQTPKHLITATGQRVTLRCSPRSGDLSVYWYQQSLDQGLQFLIQYYNGEERAKGNILERFSAQQFPDLHSELNLSSLELGDSALYFCASSVELARTYNEQFFGPGTRLTVL.

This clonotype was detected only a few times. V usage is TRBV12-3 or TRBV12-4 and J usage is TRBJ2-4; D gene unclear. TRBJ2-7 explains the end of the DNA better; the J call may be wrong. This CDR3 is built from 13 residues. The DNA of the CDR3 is TGTGCCAGCAGCAAGACACCTTCCTACGAGCAGTACTTC. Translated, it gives CASSKTPSYEQYF.